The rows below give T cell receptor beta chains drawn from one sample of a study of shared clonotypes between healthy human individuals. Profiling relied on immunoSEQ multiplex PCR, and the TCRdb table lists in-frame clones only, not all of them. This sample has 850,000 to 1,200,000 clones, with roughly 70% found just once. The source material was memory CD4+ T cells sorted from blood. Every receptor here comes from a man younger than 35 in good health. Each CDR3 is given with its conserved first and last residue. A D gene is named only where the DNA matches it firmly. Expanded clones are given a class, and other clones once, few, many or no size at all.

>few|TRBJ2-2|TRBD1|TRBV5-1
CASSLTTGGTGELFF
TGCGCCAGCAGCTTGACGACAGGGGGCACCGGGGAGCTGTTTTTT
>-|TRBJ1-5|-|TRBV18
CASSPEGWGKQPQHF
TGTGCCAGCTCACCGGAGGGGTGGGGGAAGCAGCCCCAGCATTTT
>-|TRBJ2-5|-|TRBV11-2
CASSQVYGGGETQYF
TGTGCCAGCAGCCAAGTCTACGGCGGCGGTGAGACCCAGTACTTC
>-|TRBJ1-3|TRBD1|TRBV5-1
CASSLRDSVSISGNTIYF
TGCGCCAGCAGCTTGAGGGACAGCGTAAGCATCTCTGGAAACACCATATATTTT
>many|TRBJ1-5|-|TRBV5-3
CAAPQGSLAQHF
TGTGCTGCACCCCAGGGGAGTTTGGCCCAGCATTTT
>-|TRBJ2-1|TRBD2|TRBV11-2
CASSSRLAGVHEQFF
TGTGCCAGCAGCTCCCGACTAGCGGGAGTCCATGAGCAGTTCTTC
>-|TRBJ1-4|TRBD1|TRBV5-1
CASSSSSGQGYEKLFF
TGCGCCAGCAGCTCCTCGTCGGGACAGGGTTATGAAAAACTGTTTTTT
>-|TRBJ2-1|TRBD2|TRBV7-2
CASSQYGGAGNEQFF
TGTGCCAGCAGTCAGTACGGGGGGGCCGGGAATGAGCAGTTCTTC
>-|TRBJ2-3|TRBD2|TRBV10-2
CASSHPALGGGTQYF
TGCGCCAGCAGTCACCCAGCTCTTGGCGGGGGTACGCAGTATTTT
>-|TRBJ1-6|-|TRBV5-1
CASSLSQGWNSPLHF
TGCGCCAGCAGCTTGTCCCAGGGTTGGAATTCACCCCTCCACTTT
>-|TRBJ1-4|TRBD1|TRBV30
CAWRPPGTDNEKLFF
TGTGCCTGGAGACCCCCCGGGACAGATAATGAAAAACTGTTTTTT
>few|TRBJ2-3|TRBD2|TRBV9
CASSPGLAGAADTQYF
TGTGCCAGCAGCCCCGGACTAGCGGGAGCAGCAGATACGCAGTATTTT
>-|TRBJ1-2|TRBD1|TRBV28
CASLARDRANYGYTF
TGTGCCAGCCTAGCCCGGGACAGAGCTAACTATGGCTACACCTTC
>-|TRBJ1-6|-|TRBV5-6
CASSPDNYNSPLHF
TGTGCCAGCAGCCCGGACAACTATAATTCACCCCTCCACTTT
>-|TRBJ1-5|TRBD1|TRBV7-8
CASSSLDRGFPQHF
TGTGCCAGCAGCTCCTTGGACAGGGGGTTCCCCCAGCATTTT
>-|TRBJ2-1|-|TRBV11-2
CASSPGTQEGDEQFF
TGTGCCAGCAGCCCGGGCACCCAAGAAGGGGATGAGCAGTTCTTC
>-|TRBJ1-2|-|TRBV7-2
CASSHGLSNYGYTF
TGTGCCAGCAGCCACGGACTCTCTAACTATGGCTACACCTTC
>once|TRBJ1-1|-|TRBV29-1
CSVGQGGNTEAFF
TGCAGCGTTGGCCAGGGAGGGAACACTGAAGCTTTCTTT
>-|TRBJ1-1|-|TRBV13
CASSLSRETFF
TGTGCCAGCAGCTTATCCCGGGAAACTTTCTTT
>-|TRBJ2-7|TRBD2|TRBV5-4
CASSSGLAGAREQYF
TGTGCCAGCAGCTCAGGACTAGCGGGAGCTAGGGAGCAGTACTTC
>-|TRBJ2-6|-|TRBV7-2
CASSLPQGSGANVLTF
TGTGCCAGCAGCTTACCTCAGGGGAGCGGGGCCAACGTCCTGACTTTC
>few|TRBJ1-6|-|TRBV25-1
CASSASKFSSYNSPLHF
TGTGCCAGCAGTGCATCCAAGTTCAGCTCCTATAATTCACCCCTCCACTTT
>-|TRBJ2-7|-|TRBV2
CASVGGGPYEQYF
TGTGCCAGCGTCGGGGGAGGACCCTACGAGCAGTACTTC
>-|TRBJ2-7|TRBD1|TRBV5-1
CASSLQGDETYEQYF
TGCGCCAGCAGCCTACAGGGGGACGAAACCTACGAGCAGTACTTC
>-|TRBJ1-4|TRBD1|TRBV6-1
CASSDYGQGQEKLFF
TGTGCCAGCAGTGATTATGGACAGGGACAGGAAAAACTGTTTTTT
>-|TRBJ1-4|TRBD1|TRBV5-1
CASSSGQGDEKLFF
TGCGCCAGCAGCTCTGGACAGGGTGATGAAAAACTGTTTTTT
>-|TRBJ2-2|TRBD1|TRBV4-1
CASSRPGQGFGELFF
TGCGCCAGCAGCCGCCCGGGACAGGGATTCGGGGAGCTGTTTTTT
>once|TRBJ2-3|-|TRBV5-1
CASSPSRRDTQYF
TGCGCCAGCAGCCCGAGCCGGCGTGATACGCAGTATTTT
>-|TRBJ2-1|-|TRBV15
CATSRDKRDEQFF
TGTGCCACCAGCAGAGATAAAAGGGACGAGCAGTTCTTC
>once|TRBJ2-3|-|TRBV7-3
CASSQAATDTQYF
TGTGCCAGCAGCCAAGCGGCTACCGATACGCAGTATTTT
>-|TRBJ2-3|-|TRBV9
CASSVGGQPTDTQYF
TGTGCCAGCAGCGTTGGGGGCCAACCTACAGATACGCAGTATTTT
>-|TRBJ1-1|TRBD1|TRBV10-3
CAIGTGVDTEAFF
TGTGCCATCGGGACAGGGGTTGACACTGAAGCTTTCTTT
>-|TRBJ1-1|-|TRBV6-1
CASHGRLVGTEAFF
TGTGCCAGCCACGGAAGGCTAGTGGGCACTGAAGCTTTCTTT
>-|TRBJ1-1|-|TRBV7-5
CARSLRPMEMNTEAFF
TGTGCCAGAAGCTTACGCCCGATGGAGATGAACACTGAAGCTTTCTTT
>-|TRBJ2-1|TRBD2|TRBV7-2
CASSSSSGSGYNEQFF
TGTGCCAGCAGCTCATCGAGCGGGAGTGGCTACAATGAGCAGTTCTTC
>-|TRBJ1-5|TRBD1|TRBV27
CASSSGTGPNQPQHF
TGTGCCAGCAGTTCAGGGACAGGCCCCAATCAGCCCCAGCATTTT
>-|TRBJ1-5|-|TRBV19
CASREAGSGNQPQHF
TGTGCCAGTAGAGAAGCGGGCAGCGGCAATCAGCCCCAGCATTTT
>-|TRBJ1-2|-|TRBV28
CASSLFGLYIF
TGTGCCAGCAGTTTATTCGGCCTCTACATCTTC
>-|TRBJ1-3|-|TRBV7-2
CASSLVSGKDTIYF
TGTGCCAGCAGCTTAGTGTCTGGCAAGGACACCATATATTTT
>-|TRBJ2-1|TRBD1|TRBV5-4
CASSPKDRGEQFF
TGTGCCAGCAGCCCTAAAGACAGGGGTGAGCAGTTCTTC
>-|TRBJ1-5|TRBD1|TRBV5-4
CASSIHGTGSVGNQPQHF
TGTGCCAGCAGCATTCACGGGACAGGGAGCGTTGGCAATCAGCCCCAGCATTTT
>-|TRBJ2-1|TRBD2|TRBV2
CASSEFGRLAEQFF
TGTGCCAGCAGTGAATTCGGGAGGTTGGCTGAGCAGTTCTTC